This paragraph covers one TCR beta chain sequence. No antigen is known for it. This sample was included in a study of T cell repertoires in cytomegalovirus infection. Study information: The study used recently identified HLA-C-restricted and well-studied HLA-B-restricted CMV epitopes. A matching HLA type, together with CMV infection, was signaled by public TCR beta signatures.

TCRdb fed the reads into MiXCR, producing one record per CDR3 protein. The sample holds more than 250,000 distinct CDR3 sequences, just under 25% seen once. The trim removed 4 bases at V and 3 bases at J, leaving 6 bases unmatched. Germline V gene lookup returns CDR1 SGHKS and CDR2 YYEKEE (reference sequence). The CDR3 length is 14 residues. Study results and limitations: Across the ex vivo response, the dominant clonotypes were HLA-C-restricted CMV-specific TCR beta clonotypes.

J is TRBJ2-5 and V is TRBV5-5; 7 bases agree with TRBD1. This sequence originates from a human donor in good health (CMV status not recorded). Some clones in this sample may be carry-over from other donors' samples. The sequences come from cultured PBMCs, collected from culture after CMV antigen stimulation. CDR3 sequence (DNA): TGTGCCAGCAGCCGTGGGACAGTAGAAGAGACCCAGTACTTC. Translation: CASSRGTVEETQYF.